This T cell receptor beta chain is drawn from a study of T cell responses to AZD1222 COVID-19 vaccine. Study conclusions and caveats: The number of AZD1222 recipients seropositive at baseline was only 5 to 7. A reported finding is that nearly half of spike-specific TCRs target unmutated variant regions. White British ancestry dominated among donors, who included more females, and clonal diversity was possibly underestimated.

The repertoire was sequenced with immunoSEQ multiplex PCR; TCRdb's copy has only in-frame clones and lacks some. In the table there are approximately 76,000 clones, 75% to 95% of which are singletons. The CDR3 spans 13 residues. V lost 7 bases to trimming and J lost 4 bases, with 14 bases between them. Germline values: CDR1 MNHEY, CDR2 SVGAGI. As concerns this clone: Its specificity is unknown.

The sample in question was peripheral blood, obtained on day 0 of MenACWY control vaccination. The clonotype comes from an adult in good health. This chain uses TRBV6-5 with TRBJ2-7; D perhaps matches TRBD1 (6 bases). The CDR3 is CASNRGGSYEQYF. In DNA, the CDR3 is TGTGCCAGCAATCGAGGGGGTTCGTACGAGCAGTACTTC.